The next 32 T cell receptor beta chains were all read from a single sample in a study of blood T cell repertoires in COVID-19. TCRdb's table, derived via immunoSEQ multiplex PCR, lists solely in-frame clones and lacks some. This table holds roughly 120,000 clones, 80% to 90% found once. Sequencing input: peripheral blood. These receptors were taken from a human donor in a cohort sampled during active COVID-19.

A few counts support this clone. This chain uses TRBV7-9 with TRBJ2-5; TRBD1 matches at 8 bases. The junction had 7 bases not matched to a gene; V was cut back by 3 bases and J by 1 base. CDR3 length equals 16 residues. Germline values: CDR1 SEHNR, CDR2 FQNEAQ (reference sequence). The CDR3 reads CASSLWAGGTQETQYF. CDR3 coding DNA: TGTGCCAGCAGCTTGTGGGCAGGGGGCACCCAAGAGACCCAGTACTTC. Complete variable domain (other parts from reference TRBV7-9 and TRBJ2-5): DTGVSQNPRHKITKRGQNVTFRCDPISEHNRLYWYRQTLGQGPEFLTYFQNEAQLEKSRLLSDRFSAERPKGSFSTLEIQRTEQGDSAMYLCASSLWAGGTQETQYFGPGTRLLVL.

Here the CDR3 reads CASSNQGYGYTF. CDR3 bases: TGTGCCAGCAGCAACCAGGGCTATGGCTACACCTTC. The chain has TRBV28 and TRBJ1-2; D might be TRBD1 (5 bases). V was pared by 6 bases and J by 4 bases, with 9 bases between. Germline CDR1 MDHEN, CDR2 SYDVKM. This CDR3 region has 12 residues.

CDR3 DNA: TGTGCCAGCAGCCAAGCTGCGGGGCGGCCCCAGCATTTT. Translation gives CASSQAAGRPQHF. The rearrangement uses TRBV4-2 and TRBJ1-5; maybe TRBD1 (5 bases). V shed 1 base and J shed 9 bases, with 10 bases lying between them. The CDR3 is 13 amino acids. Germline V gives CDR1 LGHNA, CDR2 YNFKEQ.

The CDR3 DNA reads as TGTGCCAGCAGCCTCCACAACGGGGCTTTCTTT. Protein sequence: CASSLHNGAFF. The chain combines TRBV7-2 with TRBJ1-1; D gene unclear. The ends were cut back, 5 bases at V and 11 bases at J, with 12 bases in the middle. This CDR3 spans 11 amino acids. In germline, CDR1 is SGHTA, CDR2 FQGNSA.

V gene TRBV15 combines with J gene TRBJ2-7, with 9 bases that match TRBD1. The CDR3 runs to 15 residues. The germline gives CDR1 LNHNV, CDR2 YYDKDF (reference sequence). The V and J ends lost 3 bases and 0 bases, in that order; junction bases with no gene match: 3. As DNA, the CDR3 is TGTGCCACCAGCAGGGGACAGGGTGTCTCCTACGAGCAGTACTTC. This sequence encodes CATSRGQGVSYEQYF.

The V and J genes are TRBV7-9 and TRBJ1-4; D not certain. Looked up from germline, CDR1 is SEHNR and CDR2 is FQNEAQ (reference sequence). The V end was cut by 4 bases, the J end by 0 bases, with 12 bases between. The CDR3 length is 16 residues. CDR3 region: CASSSLMSSTNEKLFF. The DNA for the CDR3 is TGTGCCAGCAGCTCCCTCATGAGTTCAACTAATGAAAAACTGTTTTTT.

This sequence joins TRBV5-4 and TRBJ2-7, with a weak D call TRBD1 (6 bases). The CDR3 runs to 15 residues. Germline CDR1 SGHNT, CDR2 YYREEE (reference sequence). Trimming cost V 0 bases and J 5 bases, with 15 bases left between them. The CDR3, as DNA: TGTGCCAGCAGCTTGGGGACAGAAAGAAGGAACGAGCAGTACTTC. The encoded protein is CASSLGTERRNEQYF.

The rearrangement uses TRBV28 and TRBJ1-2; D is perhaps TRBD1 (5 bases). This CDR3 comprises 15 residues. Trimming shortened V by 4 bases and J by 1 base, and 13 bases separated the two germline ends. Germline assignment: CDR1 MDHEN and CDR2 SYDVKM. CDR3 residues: CASSSDSAYNYGYTF. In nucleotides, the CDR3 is TGTGCCAGCAGTTCAGACAGCGCCTATAACTATGGCTACACCTTC.

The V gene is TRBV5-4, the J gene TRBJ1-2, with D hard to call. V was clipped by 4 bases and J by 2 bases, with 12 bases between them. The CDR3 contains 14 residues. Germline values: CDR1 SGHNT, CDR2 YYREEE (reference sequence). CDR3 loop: CASSLRTGNYGYTF. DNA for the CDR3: TGTGCCAGCAGCCTAAGGACGGGGAACTATGGCTACACCTTC. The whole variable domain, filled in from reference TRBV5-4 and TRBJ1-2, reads ETGVTQSPTHLIKTRGQQVTLRCSSQSGHNTVSWYQQALGQGPQFIFQYYREEENGRGNFPPRFSGLQFPNYSSELNVNALELDDSALYLCASSLRTGNYGYTFGSGTRLTVV.

This CDR3 reads CASSISGRETQYF. The CDR3, as DNA: TGTGCCAGTAGTATCTCTGGGCGAGAGACCCAGTACTTC. The chain recombines TRBV19 with TRBJ2-5; D gene ambiguous. Germline loops: CDR1 LNHDA, CDR2 SQIVND (reference sequence). The length of the CDR3 is 13 residues. Trimming removed 3 bases at V and 4 bases at J, with 9 bases between.

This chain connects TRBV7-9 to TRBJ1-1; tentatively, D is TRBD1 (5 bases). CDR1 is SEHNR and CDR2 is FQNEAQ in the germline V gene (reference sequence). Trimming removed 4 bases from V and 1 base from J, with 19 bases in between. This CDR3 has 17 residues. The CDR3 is CASSSPAGGSGNTEAFF. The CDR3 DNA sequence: TGTGCCAGCAGCTCCCCGGCGGGGGGGAGTGGGAACACTGAAGCTTTCTTT.

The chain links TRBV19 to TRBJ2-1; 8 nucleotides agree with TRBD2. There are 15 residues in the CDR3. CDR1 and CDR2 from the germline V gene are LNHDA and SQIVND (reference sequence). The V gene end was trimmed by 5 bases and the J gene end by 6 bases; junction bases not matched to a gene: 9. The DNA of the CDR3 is TGTGCCAGTAGTCGGGGCCCGGGGACTAGCAATGAGCAGTTCTTC. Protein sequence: CASSRGPGTSNEQFF. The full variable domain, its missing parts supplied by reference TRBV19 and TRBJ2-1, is DGGITQSPKYLFRKEGQNVTLSCEQNLNHDAMYWYRQDPGQGLRLIYYSQIVNDFQKGDIAEGYSVSREKKESFPLTVTSAQKNPTAFYLCASSRGPGTSNEQFFGPGTRLTVL.

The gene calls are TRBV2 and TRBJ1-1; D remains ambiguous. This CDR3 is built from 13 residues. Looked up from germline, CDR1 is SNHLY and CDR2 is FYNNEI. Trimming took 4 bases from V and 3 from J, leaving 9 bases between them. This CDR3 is CASSGGSYTEAFF. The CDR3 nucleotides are TGTGCCAGCAGTGGCGGGTCGTACACTGAAGCTTTCTTT.

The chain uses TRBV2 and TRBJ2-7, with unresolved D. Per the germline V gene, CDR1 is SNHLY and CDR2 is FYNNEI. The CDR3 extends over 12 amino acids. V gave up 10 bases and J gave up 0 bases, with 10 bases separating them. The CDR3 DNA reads TGTGCCACCAAGCTACTCTCCTACGAGCAGTACTTC. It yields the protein CATKLLSYEQYF.

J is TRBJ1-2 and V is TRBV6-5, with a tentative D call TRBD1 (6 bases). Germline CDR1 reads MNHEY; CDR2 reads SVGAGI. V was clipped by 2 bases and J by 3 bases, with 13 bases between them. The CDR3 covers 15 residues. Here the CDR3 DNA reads TGTGCCAGCAGTTACGTCGGGGGGCGCGACTATGGCTACACCTTC. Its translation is CASSYVGGRDYGYTF.

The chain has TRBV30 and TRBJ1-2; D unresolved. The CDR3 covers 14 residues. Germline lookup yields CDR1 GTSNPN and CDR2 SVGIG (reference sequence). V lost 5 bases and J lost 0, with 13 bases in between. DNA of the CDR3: TGTGCCTGGGCGCGGGCCTTAGCTAACTATGGCTACACCTTC. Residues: CAWARALANYGYTF. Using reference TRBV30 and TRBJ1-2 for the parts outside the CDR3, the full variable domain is SQTIHQWPATLVQPVGSPLSLECTVEGTSNPNLYWYRQAAGRGLQLLFYSVGIGQISSEVPQNLSASRPQDRQFILSSKKLLLSDSGFYLCAWARALANYGYTFGSGTRLTVV.

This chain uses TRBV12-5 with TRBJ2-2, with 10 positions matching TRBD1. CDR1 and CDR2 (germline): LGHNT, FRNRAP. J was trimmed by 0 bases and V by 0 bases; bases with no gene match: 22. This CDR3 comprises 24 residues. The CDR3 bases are TGTGCTAGTGGTTTGGTACGTCGTGGGACATTCGTAGGGGACAGGGGATCGAACACCGGGGAGCTGTTTTTT. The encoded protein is CASGLVRRGTFVGDRGSNTGELFF.

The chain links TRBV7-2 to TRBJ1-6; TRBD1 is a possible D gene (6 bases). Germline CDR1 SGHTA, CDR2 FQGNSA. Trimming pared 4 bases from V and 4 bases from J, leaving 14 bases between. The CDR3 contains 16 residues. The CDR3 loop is CASSSGGAVYNSPLHF. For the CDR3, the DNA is TGTGCCAGCAGCTCGGGGGGGGCGGTGTATAATTCACCCCTCCACTTT.

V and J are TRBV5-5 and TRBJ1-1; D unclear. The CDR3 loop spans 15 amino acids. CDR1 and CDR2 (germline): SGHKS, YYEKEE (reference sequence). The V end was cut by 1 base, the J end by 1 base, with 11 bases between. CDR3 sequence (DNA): TGTGCCAGCAGCTTGCGGTCAACGGGGAACACTGAAGCTTTCTTT. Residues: CASSLRSTGNTEAFF.

CDR3 loop: CASSPGGTNWQFF. The DNA for the CDR3 is TGTGCCAGCAGCCCCGGAGGGACCAACTGGCAGTTCTTC. The chain is built from TRBV11-3 and TRBJ2-1; tentatively, D is TRBD2 (6 bases). CDR1 and CDR2 from the germline V gene are SGHNT and YENEEA. Trimming took off 5 bases at V and 12 bases at J, with 17 bases between the two ends. This CDR3 is 13 amino acids long.

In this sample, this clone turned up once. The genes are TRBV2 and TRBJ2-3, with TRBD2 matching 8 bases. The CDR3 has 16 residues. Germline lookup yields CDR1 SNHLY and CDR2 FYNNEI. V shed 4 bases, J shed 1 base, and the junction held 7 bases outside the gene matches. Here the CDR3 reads CASSALGRGGTDTQYF. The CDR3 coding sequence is TGTGCCAGCAGTGCCCTTGGGCGGGGGGGCACAGATACGCAGTATTTT.

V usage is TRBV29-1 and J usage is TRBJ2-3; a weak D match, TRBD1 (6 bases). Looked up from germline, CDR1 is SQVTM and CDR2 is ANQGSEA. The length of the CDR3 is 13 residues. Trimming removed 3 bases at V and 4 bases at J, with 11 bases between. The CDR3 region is CSVEQGTPDTQYF. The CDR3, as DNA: TGCAGCGTTGAGCAGGGGACCCCAGATACGCAGTATTTT.

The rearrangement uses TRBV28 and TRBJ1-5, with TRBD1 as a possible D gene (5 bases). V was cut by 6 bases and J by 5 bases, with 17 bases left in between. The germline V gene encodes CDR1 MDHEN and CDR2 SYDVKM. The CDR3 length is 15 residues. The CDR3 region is CASRYSLVRDQPQHF. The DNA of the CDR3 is TGTGCCAGCAGGTATAGTTTGGTCAGGGATCAGCCCCAGCATTTT.

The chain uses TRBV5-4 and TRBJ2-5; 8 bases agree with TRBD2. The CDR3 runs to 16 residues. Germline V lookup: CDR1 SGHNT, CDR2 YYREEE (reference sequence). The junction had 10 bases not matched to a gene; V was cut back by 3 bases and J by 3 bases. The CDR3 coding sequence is TGTGCCAGCAGCTCGGGAGGAGCGGGGGCAAAAGAGACCCAGTACTTC. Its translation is CASSSGGAGAKETQYF.

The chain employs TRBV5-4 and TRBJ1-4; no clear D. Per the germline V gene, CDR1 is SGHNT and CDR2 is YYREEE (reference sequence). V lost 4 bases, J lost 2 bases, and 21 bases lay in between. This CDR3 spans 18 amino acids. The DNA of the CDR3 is TGTGCCAGCAGCAGTGGGCCACGGGGAGGAGATACTAATGAAAAACTGTTTTTT. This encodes CASSSGPRGGDTNEKLFF.

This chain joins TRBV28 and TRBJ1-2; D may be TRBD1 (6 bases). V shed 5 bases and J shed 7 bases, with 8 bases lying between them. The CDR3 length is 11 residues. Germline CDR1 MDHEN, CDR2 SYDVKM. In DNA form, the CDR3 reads TGTGCCAGCAGTACAGGGCCTGGCTACACCTTC. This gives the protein CASSTGPGYTF.

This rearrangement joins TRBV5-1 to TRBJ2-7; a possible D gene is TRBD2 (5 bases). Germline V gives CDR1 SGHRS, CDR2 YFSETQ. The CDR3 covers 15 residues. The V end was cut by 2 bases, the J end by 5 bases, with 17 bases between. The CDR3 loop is CASSLEGEIFDEQYF. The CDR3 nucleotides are TGCGCCAGCAGCTTAGAGGGCGAAATCTTCGACGAGCAGTACTTC.

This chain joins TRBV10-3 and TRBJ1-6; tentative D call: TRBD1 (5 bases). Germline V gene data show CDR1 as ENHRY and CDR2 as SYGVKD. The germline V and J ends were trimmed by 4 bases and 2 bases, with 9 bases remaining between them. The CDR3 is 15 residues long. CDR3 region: CAISAGGTYNSPLHF. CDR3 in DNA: TGTGCCATCAGTGCCGGGGGGACCTATAATTCACCCCTCCACTTT.

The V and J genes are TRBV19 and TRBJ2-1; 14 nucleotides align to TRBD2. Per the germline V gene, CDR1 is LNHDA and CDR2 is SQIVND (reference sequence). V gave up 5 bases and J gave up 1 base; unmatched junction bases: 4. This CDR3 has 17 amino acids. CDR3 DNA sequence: TGTGCCAGTAGTCAGACTAGCGGGAGGGTGTCCTACAATGAGCAGTTCTTC. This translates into CASSQTSGRVSYNEQFF.

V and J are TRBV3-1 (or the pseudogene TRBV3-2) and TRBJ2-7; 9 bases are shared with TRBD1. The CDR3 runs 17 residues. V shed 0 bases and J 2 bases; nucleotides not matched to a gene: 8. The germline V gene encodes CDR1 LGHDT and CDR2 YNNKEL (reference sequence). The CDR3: CASSQEGVDRGTYEQYF. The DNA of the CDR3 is TGTGCCAGCAGCCAAGAGGGGGTGGACAGGGGCACCTACGAGCAGTACTTC.

CDR3 amino acids: CASSLDRGNMNTEAFF. CDR3 sequence (DNA): TGTGCCAGCAGCTTGGACAGGGGAAACATGAACACTGAAGCTTTCTTT. The genes are TRBV5-6 and TRBJ1-1, with TRBD1 identical over 7 bases. This CDR3 has 16 residues. CDR1 is SGHDT, CDR2 YYEEEE, per germline. V gave up 0 bases and J gave up 0 bases; unmatched junction bases: 5. Looking up the rest from reference TRBV5-6 and TRBJ1-1 gives the full variable domain: DAGVTQSPTHLIKTRGQQVTLRCSPKSGHDTVSWYQQALGQGPQFIFQYYEEEERQRGNFPDRFSGHQFPNYSSELNVNALLLGDSALYLCASSLDRGNMNTEAFFGQGTRLTVV.

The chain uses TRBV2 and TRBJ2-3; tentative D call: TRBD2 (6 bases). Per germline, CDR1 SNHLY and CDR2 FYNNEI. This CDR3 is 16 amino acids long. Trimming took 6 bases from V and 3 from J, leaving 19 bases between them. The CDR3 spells CASRFLWDGSTDTQYF. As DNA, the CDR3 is TGTGCCAGCAGATTCTTGTGGGACGGGAGTACAGATACGCAGTATTTT.